Following are 12 T cell receptor beta chains from one sample sequenced in a study of shared clonotypes between healthy human individuals. Generated by immunoSEQ multiplex PCR, the TCRdb table keeps only in-frame clones and is missing some. The sample lists 1.6 million or so clones; 95% to 97% were seen once. Sequencing used naive CD4+ T cells sorted from blood. Specified subset: CD45RA+ positively selected. The receptor source for this set is a man aged 25 to 40 in good health.

This clone was recorded once. The chain recombines TRBV5-1 with TRBJ2-1; the D is unclear. V was cut by 0 bases and J by 3 bases, with 7 bases left in between. The CDR3 has 14 residues. Germline V lookup: CDR1 SGHRS, CDR2 YFSETQ. The CDR3 loop reads CASSLAQVYNEQFF. CDR3 nucleotide sequence: TGCGCCAGCAGCTTGGCACAAGTCTACAATGAGCAGTTCTTC.

The chain uses TRBV11-2 and TRBJ1-1; D is undetermined. V was clipped by 1 base and J by 4 bases, with 16 bases between them. Looked up from germline, CDR1 is SGHAT and CDR2 is FQNNGV. This CDR3 comprises 16 residues. The CDR3 DNA is TGTGCCAGCAGCTTAGGGGCCTTTAGGTTGGGCACTGAAGCTTTCTTT. Amino acids: CASSLGAFRLGTEAFF.

DNA of the CDR3: TGTGCCAGCGCGCGGGGCGGGAGAGGGCAAGAGACCCAGTACTTC. Translating it yields CASARGGRGQETQYF. The chain has TRBV5-6 and TRBJ2-5, with 7 nucleotides matching TRBD2. The V gene end was trimmed by 7 bases and the J gene end by 2 bases; junction bases not matched to a gene: 11. Germline V gene sequence: CDR1 SGHDT, CDR2 YYEEEE. CDR3 length: 15 residues.

The rearrangement joins TRBV7-2 to TRBJ2-2; no definite D call. The CDR3 is 13 residues long. Germline V CDR1 and CDR2: SGHTA, FQGNSA. V dropped 6 bases and J dropped 5 bases, with 10 bases sitting between them. The CDR3: CASSLSRTGELFF. CDR3 nucleotides: TGTGCCAGCAGTCTTAGCAGAACCGGGGAGCTGTTTTTT.

The CDR3 loop reads CASSEDGFDNKYF. CDR3 bases: TGTGCCAGCAGTGAAGACGGGTTCGACAACAAGTACTTC. The V and J genes are TRBV6-1 and TRBJ2-7; D is uncertain. CDR3 size: 13 residues. CDR1 MNHNS and CDR2 SASEGT come from the germline V gene. Trimming removed 1 base from V and 11 bases from J, with 15 bases in between.

This clone came up once. V and J are TRBV4-1 and TRBJ1-1; D is undetermined. This CDR3 has 15 residues. Trimming cost V 4 bases and J 1 base, with 13 bases left between them. Germline V gene lookup returns CDR1 MGHRA and CDR2 YSYEKL. The CDR3 is CASSLPGGANTEAFF. The CDR3 DNA follows: TGCGCCAGCAGCCTCCCGGGCGGAGCGAACACTGAAGCTTTCTTT.

The chain has TRBV7-2 and TRBJ1-5, with TRBD1 as a possible D gene (5 bases). The CDR3 covers 12 residues. Germline values: CDR1 SGHTA, CDR2 FQGNSA. Trimming took 5 bases from V and 9 from J, leaving 11 bases between them. The CDR3 nucleotides are TGTGCCAGCAGCAAGTGGGGGGTGCCCCAGCATTTT. It yields the protein CASSKWGVPQHF.

The chain recombines TRBV6-5 with TRBJ2-3; no reliable D call. Trimming pared 0 bases from V and 0 bases from J, leaving 4 bases between. Germline V gene data show CDR1 as MNHEY and CDR2 as SVGAGI. The CDR3 covers 14 residues. The CDR3 is CASSYSKSTDTQYF. DNA of the CDR3: TGTGCCAGCAGTTACTCGAAAAGCACAGATACGCAGTATTTT.

In its sample, this clone was seen once. The V and J genes are TRBV28 and TRBJ2-1, with TRBD2 matching over 11 bases. This CDR3 is built from 16 residues. The V and J ends lost 5 bases and 2 bases, in that order; junction bases with no gene match: 5. The germline gives CDR1 MDHEN, CDR2 SYDVKM. CDR3 sequence: CASSTIAGGTYNEQFF. In nucleotides, the CDR3 is TGTGCCAGCAGTACCATAGCGGGAGGGACCTACAATGAGCAGTTCTTC.

The V and J genes are TRBV5-1 and TRBJ2-7, with D unresolved. V was clipped by 0 bases and J by 6 bases, with 13 bases between them. The CDR3 runs to 14 residues. Per germline, CDR1 SGHRS and CDR2 YFSETQ. CDR3 sequence: CASSLAPPSLEQYF. As DNA, the CDR3 is TGCGCCAGCAGCTTGGCTCCCCCGTCCCTCGAGCAGTACTTC. The whole variable domain, remainder taken from reference TRBV5-1 and TRBJ2-7, is KAGVTQTPRYLIKTRGQQVTLSCSPISGHRSVSWYQQTPGQGLQFLFEYFSETQRNKGNFPGRFSGRQFSNSRSEMNVSTLELGDSALYLCASSLAPPSLEQYFGPGTRLTVT.

The J gene is TRBJ2-1, the V gene TRBV4-1, with D perhaps assigned TRBD1 or TRBD2 (6 bases each). Between the trimmed V and J ends, which lost 1 base and 0 bases, there was a span of 22 bases. This CDR3 is built from 20 residues. In germline, CDR1 is MGHRA, CDR2 YSYEKL. The CDR3: CASSQGPRGPGLSSYNEQFF. The CDR3 coding sequence is TGCGCCAGCAGCCAAGGACCACGGGGGCCGGGACTTAGCTCCTACAATGAGCAGTTCTTC.

The V gene is TRBV11-2, the J gene TRBJ2-5, with TRBD2 matching over 11 bases. The V gene's germline CDR1 is SGHAT and CDR2 FQNNGV. V shed 0 bases and J 6 bases; nucleotides not matched to a gene: 15. The CDR3 runs 19 residues. CDR3 DNA sequence: TGTGCCAGCAGCTTAGATTTACTAGCGGGAGCGGATCGATATAAGACCCAGTACTTC. Translated: CASSLDLLAGADRYKTQYF.